This record looks at one T cell receptor (beta chain) sequence and its context. Germline CDR1 and CDR2: MGHRA and YSYEKL. J was trimmed by 0 bases and V by 3 bases; bases with no gene match: 9. CDR3 length: 19 amino acids. The data were obtained in a study of blood T cell repertoires in COVID-19. Some clones are missing from TCRdb's copy, which holds only in-frame ones; the method was immunoSEQ multiplex PCR. The repertoire holds over 200,000 clones, with about nine tenths as singletons. This sequence joins TRBV4-1 and TRBJ2-1; 12 positions match TRBD2. The sequence came from a man in his 60s who had recovered from COVID-19. Sample: peripheral blood. CDR3 in DNA: TGCGCCAGCAGCCAGGCGGGACTAGCGGGCGCTAGCTCCTACAATGAGCAGTTCTTC. Its protein product is CASSQAGLAGASSYNEQFF.